This T cell receptor (beta chain) was identified in a study of blood T cell repertoires in COVID-19. About the research overall: The samples span acute and convalescent COVID-19 from the United States, Italy and Spain. From T cells, B-cell-depleted T cells, or PBMCs came the material, which was cDNA or gDNA.

CDR1 is GTSNPN and CDR2 is SVGIG in the germline V gene (reference sequence). The CDR3 spans 14 residues. The junction had 10 bases not matched to a gene; V was cut back by 5 bases and J by 6 bases. Per the study methods: From reference gene primer amplification, estimates of nucleated cell counts were derived. This table comes from immunoSEQ multiplex PCR, and its TCRdb copy is limited to in-frame clones, with some not included. The V and J calls and clone size were taken over from that table, and D and trimming were inferred from the DNA. There are about 31,000 clones in the sample; around 89% occur only once, and 15% to 20% lies in the top ten.

The source of this sequence is an elderly man with acute or convalescent COVID-19. The sequencing sample was made of peripheral blood. V usage is TRBV30 and J usage is TRBJ2-3, with TRBD2 matching 8 bases. The DNA of the CDR3 is TGTGCCTGGTCTGGGACTAGGTTCACTGATACGCAGTATTTT. Its protein is CAWSGTRFTDTQYF.